This T cell receptor (beta chain) stems from a study of identifying expanded T cells in peripheral blood. About this clone: The antigen is unknown.

Some clones are missing from TCRdb's copy, which holds only in-frame ones; the method was immunoSEQ multiplex PCR. This table has around 50,000 clones, 89% appearing once. Healthy donors had no documented immune events, such as infections, while sampled. Germline CDR1 reads SGHRS; CDR2 reads YFSETQ. The CDR3 is 15 residues long. The V segment lost 2 bases and the J segment 0 bases; nucleotides outside the gene matches: 4. Findings of the study overall: Across healthy donors, higher total template counts meant significantly greater approximately two-week count variance. Over two and four weeks, about 15 and 19 clones changed, versus roughly 1.1 between replicates.

The sequence came from a person aged 18-69 years in good health. The sample comprised blood. This chain links TRBV5-1 with TRBJ2-7; 8 bases align to TRBD2. The CDR3 loop is CASSFGSGASYEQYF. Written as DNA, the CDR3 is TGCGCCAGCAGCTTCGGTAGCGGGGCCTCCTACGAGCAGTACTTC.